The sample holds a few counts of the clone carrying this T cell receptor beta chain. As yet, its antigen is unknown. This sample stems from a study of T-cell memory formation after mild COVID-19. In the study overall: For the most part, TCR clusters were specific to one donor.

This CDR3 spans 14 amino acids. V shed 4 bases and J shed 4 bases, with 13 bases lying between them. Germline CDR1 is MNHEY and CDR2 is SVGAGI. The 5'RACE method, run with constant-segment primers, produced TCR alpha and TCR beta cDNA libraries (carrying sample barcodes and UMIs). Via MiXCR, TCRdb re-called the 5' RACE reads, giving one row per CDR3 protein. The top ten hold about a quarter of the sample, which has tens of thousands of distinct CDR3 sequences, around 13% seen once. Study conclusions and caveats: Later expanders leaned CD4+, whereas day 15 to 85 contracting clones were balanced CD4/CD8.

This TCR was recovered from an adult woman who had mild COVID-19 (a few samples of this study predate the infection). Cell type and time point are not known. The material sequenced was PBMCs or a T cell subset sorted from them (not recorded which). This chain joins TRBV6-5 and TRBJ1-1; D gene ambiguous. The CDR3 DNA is TGTGCCAGCAGTTGGGATATATCGGGCACTGAAGCTTTCTTT. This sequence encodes CASSWDISGTEAFF.